Described below is a single T cell receptor beta chain sequence and its context. The antigen is undetermined. This record belongs to a study of OX40 agonist ivuxolimab in advanced cancers. Overall study: Dose-escalation patients' cancers were hepatocellular carcinoma, melanoma, renal cell or head and neck cancer. Subjects had a mean age of about 57 years, with a range of about 20 to 85; less than 90% were male. Partial responses were achieved by three patients, of whom one had hepatocellular carcinoma and two had cutaneous melanoma. Whole-study results and caveats: CD8+ T cells showed, on average, more clonal expansion than CD4+ cells.

V dropped 3 bases and J dropped 3 bases, with 0 bases sitting between them. The V gene's germline CDR1 is SEHNR and CDR2 FQNEAQ (reference sequence). This CDR3 has 11 residues. Sequencing was performed with immunoSEQ multiplex PCR; in TCRdb, only in-frame clones are kept and a portion is missing. The table lists approximately 47,000 clones, about 90% of them singletons. The chain has TRBV7-9 and TRBJ1-3; D gene ambiguous. This receptor was taken from an adult with an advanced solid tumor such as melanoma, head and neck, liver or kidney cancer. The source material was CD4+ or CD8+ T cells sorted from blood, sampled in a trial of the OX40 agonist ivuxolimab. The CDR3 loop is CASSFGNTIYF. The CDR3 DNA reads as TGTGCCAGCAGCTTTGGAAACACCATATATTTT.